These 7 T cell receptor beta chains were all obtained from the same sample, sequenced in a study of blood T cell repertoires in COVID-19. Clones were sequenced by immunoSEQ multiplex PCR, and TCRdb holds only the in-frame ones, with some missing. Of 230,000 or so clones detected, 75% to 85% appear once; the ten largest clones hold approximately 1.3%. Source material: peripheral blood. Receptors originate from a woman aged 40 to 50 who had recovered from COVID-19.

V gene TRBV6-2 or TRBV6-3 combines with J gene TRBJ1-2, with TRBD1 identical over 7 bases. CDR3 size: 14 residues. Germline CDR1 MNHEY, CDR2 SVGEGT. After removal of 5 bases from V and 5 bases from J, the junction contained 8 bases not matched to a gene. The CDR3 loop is CASSDPGQRYGYTF. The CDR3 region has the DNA TGTGCCAGCAGTGATCCGGGACAGAGATATGGCTACACCTTC.

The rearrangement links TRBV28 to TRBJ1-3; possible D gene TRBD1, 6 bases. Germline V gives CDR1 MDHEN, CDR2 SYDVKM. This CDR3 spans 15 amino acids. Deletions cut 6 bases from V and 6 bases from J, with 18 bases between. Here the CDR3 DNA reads TGTGCCAGCAGCTTGGATCAGGGGTTCGAAAACACCATATATTTT. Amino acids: CASSLDQGFENTIYF.

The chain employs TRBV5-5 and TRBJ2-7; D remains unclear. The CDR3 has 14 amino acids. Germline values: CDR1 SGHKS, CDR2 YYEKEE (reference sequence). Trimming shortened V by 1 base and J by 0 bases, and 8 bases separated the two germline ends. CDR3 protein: CASSLFGVSYEQYF. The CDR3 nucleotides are TGTGCCAGCAGCTTGTTTGGAGTCTCCTACGAGCAGTACTTC.

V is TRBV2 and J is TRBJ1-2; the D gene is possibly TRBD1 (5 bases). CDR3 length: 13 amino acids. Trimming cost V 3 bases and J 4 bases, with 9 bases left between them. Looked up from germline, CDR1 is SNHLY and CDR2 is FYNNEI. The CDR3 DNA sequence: TGTGCCAGCAGTGATCAGGGAATCTATGGCTACACCTTC. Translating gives CASSDQGIYGYTF.

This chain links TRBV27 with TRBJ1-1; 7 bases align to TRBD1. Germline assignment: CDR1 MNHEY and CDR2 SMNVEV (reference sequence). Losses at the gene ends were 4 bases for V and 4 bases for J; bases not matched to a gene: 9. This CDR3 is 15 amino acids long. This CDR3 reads CASSSFAGGPTEAFF. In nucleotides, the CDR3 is TGTGCCAGCAGTTCCTTTGCAGGGGGGCCCACTGAAGCTTTCTTT.

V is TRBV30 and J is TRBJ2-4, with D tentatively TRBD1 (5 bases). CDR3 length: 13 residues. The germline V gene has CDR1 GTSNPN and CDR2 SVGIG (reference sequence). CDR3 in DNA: TGTGCACAAAGCCAGGGCCCAACAAACATTCAGTACTTC. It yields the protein CAQSQGPTNIQYF.

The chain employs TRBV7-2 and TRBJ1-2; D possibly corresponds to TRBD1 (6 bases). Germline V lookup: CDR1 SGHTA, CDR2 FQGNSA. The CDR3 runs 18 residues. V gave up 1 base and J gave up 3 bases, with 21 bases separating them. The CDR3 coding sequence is TGTGCCAGCAGCTTAGAGGGGCTCAGTGCGGGGGCCGACTATGGCTACACCTTC. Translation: CASSLEGLSAGADYGYTF.